The 18 T cell receptor beta chains in this list originate from one sample, sequenced in a study of CD8 T cells in ankylosing spondylitis. General study points: A TCR beta motif made of eight highly homologous variants seemed typical of ankylosing spondylitis blood.

One entry per CDR3 protein, called by TCRdb with MiXCR from the 5' RACE reads. The sample consists of 700,000 to 850,000 distinct CDR3 sequences, 10% to 15% of them appearing once. These TCRs' antigens remain unknown. Sample: blood, either unsorted or a sorted T cell fraction (not recorded which). These receptors came from a male donor with ankylosing spondylitis.

The chain couples TRBV6-2 or TRBV6-3 to TRBJ2-7; 9 bases fit TRBD1. V dropped 2 bases and J dropped 2; count of bases not matched to a gene: 4. Germline CDR1 and CDR2: MNHEY and SVGEGT. This CDR3 comprises 15 residues. The CDR3 DNA reads as TGTGCCAGCAGTTACCCTGGGACAGGGACCTACGAGCAGTACTTC. The encoded protein is CASSYPGTGTYEQYF.

This clonotype was seen at least ten times. This chain joins TRBV7-2 and TRBJ2-7, with TRBD1 matching 10 bases. In germline, CDR1 is SGHTA, CDR2 FQGNSA. The CDR3 covers 14 residues. V was pared by 5 bases and J by 3 bases, with 4 bases of the junction left unmatched. The CDR3 spells CASSRQGADYEQYF. Here the CDR3 DNA reads TGTGCCAGCAGCCGACAGGGGGCGGACTACGAGCAGTACTTC.

In its sample, this clonotype was seen many times. The chain couples TRBV20-1 to TRBJ2-2; D uncertain. The CDR3 contains 14 residues. Trimming cost V 6 bases and J 3 bases, with 14 bases left between them. Germline V gives CDR1 DFQATT, CDR2 SNEGSKA (reference sequence). CDR3 nucleotides: TGCAGTGCAAAGGACCCGCGGCACACCGGGGAGCTGTTTTTT. As protein: CSAKDPRHTGELFF.

This clonotype was counted at least ten times. V usage is TRBV29-1 and J usage is TRBJ2-1, with D perhaps matching TRBD2 (5 bases). V shed 8 bases and J shed 5 bases, with 22 bases lying between them. CDR3 length: 15 amino acids. Germline CDR1 SQVTM, CDR2 ANQGSEA. CDR3 sequence (DNA): TGCAGCCTCAAGCAGATCTTAGGGAGCGACAATGAGCAGTTCTTC. Translated: CSLKQILGSDNEQFF.

The chain uses TRBV20-1 and TRBJ1-6, with 12 bases matching TRBD1. The CDR3 is made up of 15 amino acids. CDR1 is DFQATT and CDR2 is SNEGSKA in the germline V gene (reference sequence). The J segment lost 10 bases and the V segment lost 5 bases, leaving 9 bases of the junction unmatched. The CDR3 region has the DNA TGCAGTGCTTCCACCGGGACAGGGGGCGACTCACCCCTCCACTTT. This encodes CSASTGTGGDSPLHF.

The rearrangement joins TRBV30 to TRBJ2-3; tentatively, D is TRBD1 (5 bases). This CDR3 contains 14 residues. The V gene lost 3 bases and the J gene lost 1 base, with 11 bases spanning the gap. Germline-derived CDR1 and CDR2 are GTSNPN and SVGIG (reference sequence). The CDR3 protein is CAWSQGRGTDTQYF. The CDR3 DNA is TGTGCCTGGAGCCAGGGTAGGGGCACAGATACGCAGTATTTT.

The V and J genes are TRBV5-1 and TRBJ2-1; TRBD1 aligns across 7 bases. Germline lookup yields CDR1 SGHRS and CDR2 YFSETQ. The J segment lost 5 bases and the V segment lost 7 bases, leaving 6 bases of the junction unmatched. There are 13 residues in the CDR3. Here the CDR3 reads CASSDRVNNEQFF. The DNA for the CDR3 is TGCGCCAGCTCCGACAGGGTTAACAATGAGCAGTTCTTC.

This clonotype occurred a few times. The rearrangement links TRBV7-9 to TRBJ2-1; D unclear. Per germline, CDR1 SEHNR and CDR2 FQNEAQ (reference sequence). The CDR3 length is 14 residues. V shed 1 base and J shed 0 bases, with 4 bases lying between them. The CDR3 is CASSLENSYNEQFF. CDR3 bases: TGTGCCAGCAGCTTAGAGAACTCCTACAATGAGCAGTTCTTC.

This clonotype was picked up many times. The rearrangement joins TRBV7-8 to TRBJ2-1; no definite D call. Trimming stripped 6 bases from V and 8 bases from J, with 11 bases between. CDR3 length: 12 amino acids. Germline V gene data show CDR1 as SGHVS and CDR2 as FQNEAQ. The CDR3 DNA sequence: TGTGCCAGCAGTTTGGGTAGAGATGAGCAGTTCTTC. It specifies CASSLGRDEQFF. Full variable domain (remainder filled in from reference TRBV7-8 and TRBJ2-1): GAGVSQSPRYKVAKRGQDVALRCDPISGHVSLFWYQQALGQGPEFLTYFQNEAQLDKSGLPSDRFFAERPEGSVSTLKIQRTQQEDSAVYLCASSLGRDEQFFGPGTRLTVL.

The chain combines TRBV12-3 or TRBV12-4 with TRBJ2-2; D is uncertain. This CDR3 spans 18 amino acids. Trimming left V 6 bases short and J 0 bases short, with 20 bases between. The CDR3 nucleotides read TGTGCCAGCAGCCGTAGATACCCTCATACAGCGAACACCGGGGAGCTGTTTTTT. Translating gives CASSRRYPHTANTGELFF.

CDR3 amino acids: CASTENPGANVLTF. CDR3 sequence (DNA): TGCGCCAGCACCGAGAATCCCGGGGCCAACGTCCTGACTTTC. The rearrangement uses TRBV5-1 and TRBJ2-6; no definite D call. V gave up 6 bases and J gave up 4 bases, with 11 bases separating them. This CDR3 region has 14 residues. CDR1 is SGHRS and CDR2 is YFSETQ in the germline V gene.

The chain joins TRBV20-1 to TRBJ1-5; D not certain. V was clipped by 4 bases and J by 0 bases, with 10 bases between them. Germline values: CDR1 DFQATT, CDR2 SNEGSKA (reference sequence). CDR3 length equals 14 residues. The CDR3 loop reads CSAMKSGSNQPQHF. The CDR3 nucleotides are TGCAGTGCTATGAAGTCAGGTAGCAATCAGCCCCAGCATTTT.

This clonotype has just a few counts. This chain links TRBV20-1 with TRBJ2-7, with D possibly matching TRBD2 (6 bases). Germline CDR1 reads DFQATT; CDR2 reads SNEGSKA (reference sequence). V was trimmed by 4 bases and J by 5 bases, leaving 12 bases between them. The CDR3 is 12 residues long. CDR3 protein: CSATPGGNEQYF. In nucleotides, the CDR3 is TGCAGTGCTACTCCCGGCGGGAACGAGCAGTACTTC.

The chain uses TRBV6-5 and TRBJ2-1; D is possibly TRBD2 (5 bases). The V end lost 2 bases, the J end lost 7 bases, and 12 bases lay between the germline ends. CDR1 is MNHEY, CDR2 SVGAGI, per germline. This CDR3 has 14 residues. Here the CDR3 reads CASSYRLGGNEQFF. DNA for the CDR3: TGTGCCAGCAGTTACAGGCTCGGCGGGAATGAGCAGTTCTTC.

The chain employs TRBV7-9 and TRBJ2-1; no reliable D call. V lost 1 base to trimming and J lost 7 bases, with 14 bases between them. The CDR3 contains 15 residues. Per the germline V gene, CDR1 is SEHNR and CDR2 is FQNEAQ (reference sequence). The CDR3, as DNA: TGTGCCAGCAGCTTAGGGCACTCAAGAGGAAATGAGCAGTTCTTC. It translates to CASSLGHSRGNEQFF.

In its sample, this clonotype was seen many times. The CDR3 nucleotides read TGCAGCGTTAAGGCGGTGGGCGGGTCGAGCACAGATACGCAGTATTTT. Translated: CSVKAVGGSSTDTQYF. V usage is TRBV29-1 and J usage is TRBJ2-3; tentatively, D is TRBD2 (5 bases). Germline V gives CDR1 SQVTM, CDR2 ANQGSEA. There are 16 residues in the CDR3. V lost 5 bases, J lost 0 bases, and 18 bases lay in between.

This clonotype was observed a handful of times. The chain employs TRBV20-1 and TRBJ1-5; possible D gene TRBD1, 6 bases. Trimming shortened V by 3 bases and J by 11 bases, and 20 bases separated the two germline ends. The CDR3 consists of 14 residues. CDR1 and CDR2 from the germline V gene are DFQATT and SNEGSKA (reference sequence). Written as DNA, the CDR3 is TGCAGTGCTAGCAATGGACAGAGCAGTTGGACCCAGCATTTT. This encodes CSASNGQSSWTQHF.

The rearrangement uses TRBV20-1 and TRBJ1-1; no firm D call. The CDR3 loop spans 12 amino acids. The germline CDR1 and CDR2 sequences are DFQATT and SNEGSKA (reference sequence). Trimming removed 5 bases from V and 2 bases from J, with 9 bases in between. The CDR3 DNA reads as TGCAGTGCTTTACACTTTAACACTGAAGCTTTCTTT. Translating it yields CSALHFNTEAFF.